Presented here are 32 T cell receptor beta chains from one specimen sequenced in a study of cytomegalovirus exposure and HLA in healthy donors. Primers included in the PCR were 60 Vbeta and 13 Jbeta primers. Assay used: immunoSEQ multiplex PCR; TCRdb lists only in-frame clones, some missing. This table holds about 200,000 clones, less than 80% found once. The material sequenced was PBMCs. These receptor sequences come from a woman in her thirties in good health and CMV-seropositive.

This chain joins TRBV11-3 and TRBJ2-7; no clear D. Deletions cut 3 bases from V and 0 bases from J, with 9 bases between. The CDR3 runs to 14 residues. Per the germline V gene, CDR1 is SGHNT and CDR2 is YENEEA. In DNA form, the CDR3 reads TGTGCCAGCAGCTTCGCTAGGAGCTCCTACGAGCAGTACTTC. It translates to CASSFARSSYEQYF.

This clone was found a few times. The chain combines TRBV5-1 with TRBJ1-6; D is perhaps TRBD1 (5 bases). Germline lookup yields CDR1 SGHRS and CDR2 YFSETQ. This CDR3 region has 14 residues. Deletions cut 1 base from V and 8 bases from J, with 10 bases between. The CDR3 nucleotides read TGCGCCAGCAGCTTGAACGGGGGTGATTCACCCCTCCACTTT. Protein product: CASSLNGGDSPLHF.

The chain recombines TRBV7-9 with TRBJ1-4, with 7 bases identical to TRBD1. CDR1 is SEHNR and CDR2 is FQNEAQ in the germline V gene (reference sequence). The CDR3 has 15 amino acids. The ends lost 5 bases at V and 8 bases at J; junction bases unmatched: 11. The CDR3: CASSRQGESREKLFF. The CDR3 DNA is TGTGCCAGCAGCCGGCAGGGGGAGAGTCGGGAAAAACTGTTTTTT. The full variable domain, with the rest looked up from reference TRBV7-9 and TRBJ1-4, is DTGVSQNPRHKITKRGQNVTFRCDPISEHNRLYWYRQTLGQGPEFLTYFQNEAQLEKSRLLSDRFSAERPKGSFSTLEIQRTEQGDSAMYLCASSRQGESREKLFFGSGTQLSVL.

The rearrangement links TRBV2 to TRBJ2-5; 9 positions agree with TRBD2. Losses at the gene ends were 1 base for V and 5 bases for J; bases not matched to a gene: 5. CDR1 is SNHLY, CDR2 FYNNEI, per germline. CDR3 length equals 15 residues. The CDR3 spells CASSEDAGGRETQYF. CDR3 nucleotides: TGTGCCAGCAGTGAAGACGCGGGGGGGCGGGAGACCCAGTACTTC.

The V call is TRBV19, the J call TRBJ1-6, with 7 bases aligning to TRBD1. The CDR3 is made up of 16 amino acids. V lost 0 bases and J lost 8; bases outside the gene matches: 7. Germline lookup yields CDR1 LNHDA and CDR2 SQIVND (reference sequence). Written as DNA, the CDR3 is TGTGCCAGTAGTATAGACGTGACAGGGACGGATTCACCCCTCCACTTT. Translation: CASSIDVTGTDSPLHF.

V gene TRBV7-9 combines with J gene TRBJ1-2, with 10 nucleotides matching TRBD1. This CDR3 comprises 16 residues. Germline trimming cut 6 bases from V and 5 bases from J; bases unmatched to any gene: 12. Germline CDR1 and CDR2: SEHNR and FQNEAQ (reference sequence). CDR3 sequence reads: CASRSAGTGDSYGYTF. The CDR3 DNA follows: TGTGCCAGCAGATCAGCCGGGACAGGGGATAGTTATGGCTACACCTTC.

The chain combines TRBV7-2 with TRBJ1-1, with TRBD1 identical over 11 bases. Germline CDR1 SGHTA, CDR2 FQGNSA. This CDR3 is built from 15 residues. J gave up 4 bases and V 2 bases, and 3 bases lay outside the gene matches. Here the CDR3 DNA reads TGTGCCAGCAGCTTATGGGGACAGGGGGGCACTGAAGCTTTCTTT. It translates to CASSLWGQGGTEAFF.

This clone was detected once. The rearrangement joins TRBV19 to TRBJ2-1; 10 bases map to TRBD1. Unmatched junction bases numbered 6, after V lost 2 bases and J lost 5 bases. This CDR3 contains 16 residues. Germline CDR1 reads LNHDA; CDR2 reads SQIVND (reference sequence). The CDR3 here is CASSIRQGAGDNEQFF. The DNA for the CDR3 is TGTGCCAGTAGTATAAGACAGGGGGCAGGGGACAATGAGCAGTTCTTC.

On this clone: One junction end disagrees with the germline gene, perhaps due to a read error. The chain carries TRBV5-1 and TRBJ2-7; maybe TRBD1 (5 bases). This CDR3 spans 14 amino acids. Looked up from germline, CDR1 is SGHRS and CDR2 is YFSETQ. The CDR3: CASSLVFQGYEQYF. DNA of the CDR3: TGCGCCAGCAGTTTGGTCTTCCAGGGATACGAGCAGTACTTC.

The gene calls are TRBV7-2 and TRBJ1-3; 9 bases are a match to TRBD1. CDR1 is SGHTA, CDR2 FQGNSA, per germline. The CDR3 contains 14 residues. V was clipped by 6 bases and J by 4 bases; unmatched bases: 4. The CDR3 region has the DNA TGTGCCAGCAGAAACAGGGGGCTGGGAAACACCATATATTTT. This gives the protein CASRNRGLGNTIYF.

CDR3 amino acids: CASSPGQGNSGYTF. In DNA form, the CDR3 reads TGTGCCAGCTCACCAGGACAGGGGAACAGTGGCTACACCTTC. V gene TRBV18 combines with J gene TRBJ1-2; 9 bases agree with TRBD1. Germline CDR1 and CDR2: KGHSH and LQKENI. With 2 bases clipped from V and 7 bases from J, the junction kept 5 bases outside the gene matches. The CDR3 extends over 14 amino acids.

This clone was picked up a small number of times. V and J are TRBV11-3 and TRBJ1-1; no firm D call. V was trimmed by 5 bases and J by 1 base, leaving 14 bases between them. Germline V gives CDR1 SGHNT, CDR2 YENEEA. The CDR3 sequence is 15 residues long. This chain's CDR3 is CASSAGLEANTEAFF. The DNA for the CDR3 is TGTGCCAGCAGCGCCGGGTTAGAGGCGAACACTGAAGCTTTCTTT.

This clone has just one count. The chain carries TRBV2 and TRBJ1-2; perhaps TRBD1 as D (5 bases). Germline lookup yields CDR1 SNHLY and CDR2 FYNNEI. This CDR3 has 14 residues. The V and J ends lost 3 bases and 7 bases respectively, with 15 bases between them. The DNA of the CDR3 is TGTGCCAGCAGTGACCGGTCGGGGGAGAGTGGCTACACCTTC. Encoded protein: CASSDRSGESGYTF.

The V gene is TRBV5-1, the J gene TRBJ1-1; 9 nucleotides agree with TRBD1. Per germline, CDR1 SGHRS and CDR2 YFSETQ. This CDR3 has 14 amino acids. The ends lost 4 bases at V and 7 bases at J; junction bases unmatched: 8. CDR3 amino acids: CASSKGQGHGEAFF. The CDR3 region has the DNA TGCGCCAGCAGCAAGGGACAGGGCCACGGTGAAGCTTTCTTT.

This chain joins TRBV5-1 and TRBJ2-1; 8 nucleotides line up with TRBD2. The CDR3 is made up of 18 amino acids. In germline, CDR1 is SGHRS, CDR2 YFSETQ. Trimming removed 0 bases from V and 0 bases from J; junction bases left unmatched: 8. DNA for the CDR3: TGCGCCAGCAGCTTGGTTGCGGGGGGACTAAGCTCCTACAATGAGCAGTTCTTC. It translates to CASSLVAGGLSSYNEQFF.

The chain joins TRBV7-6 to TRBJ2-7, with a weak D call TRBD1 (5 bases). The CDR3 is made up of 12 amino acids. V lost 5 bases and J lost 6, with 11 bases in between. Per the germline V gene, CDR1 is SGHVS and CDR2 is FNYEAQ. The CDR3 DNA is TGTGCCAGCAGCCATCTTCAGGGCGAGCAGTACTTC. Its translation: CASSHLQGEQYF. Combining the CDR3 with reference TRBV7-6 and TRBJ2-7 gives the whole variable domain GAGVSQSPRYKVTKRGQDVALRCDPISGHVSLYWYRQALGQGPEFLTYFNYEAQQDKSGLPNDRFSAERPEGSISTLTIQRTEQRDSAMYRCASSHLQGEQYFGPGTRLTVT.

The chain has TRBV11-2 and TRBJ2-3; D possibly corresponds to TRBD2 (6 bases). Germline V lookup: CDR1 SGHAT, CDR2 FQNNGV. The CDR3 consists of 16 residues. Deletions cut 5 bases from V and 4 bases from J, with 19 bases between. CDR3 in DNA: TGTGCCAGCAGCCAGACGGCGGGACGCCGGCCAGATACGCAGTATTTT. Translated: CASSQTAGRRPDTQYF.

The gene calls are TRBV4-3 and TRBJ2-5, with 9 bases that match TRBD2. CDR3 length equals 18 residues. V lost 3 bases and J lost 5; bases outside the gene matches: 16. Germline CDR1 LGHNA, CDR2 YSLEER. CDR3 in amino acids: CASSQEWLSGGGAETQYF. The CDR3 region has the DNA TGCGCCAGCAGCCAGGAGTGGCTCTCGGGCGGGGGGGCTGAGACCCAGTACTTC.

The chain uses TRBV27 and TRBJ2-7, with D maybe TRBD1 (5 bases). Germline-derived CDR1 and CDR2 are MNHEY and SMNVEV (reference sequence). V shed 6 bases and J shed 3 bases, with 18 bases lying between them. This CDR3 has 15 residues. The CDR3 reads CASSLTQGWDYEQYF. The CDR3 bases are TGTGCCAGCAGCTTAACCCAGGGCTGGGACTACGAGCAGTACTTC.

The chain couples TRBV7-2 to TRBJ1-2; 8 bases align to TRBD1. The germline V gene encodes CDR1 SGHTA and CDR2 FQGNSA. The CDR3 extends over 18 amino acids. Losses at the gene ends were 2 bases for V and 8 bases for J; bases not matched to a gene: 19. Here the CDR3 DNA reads TGTGCCAGCAGCTTATTAAGAGGACTGGCAGGGGGCGCGAGGGGCTACACCTTC. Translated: CASSLLRGLAGGARGYTF.

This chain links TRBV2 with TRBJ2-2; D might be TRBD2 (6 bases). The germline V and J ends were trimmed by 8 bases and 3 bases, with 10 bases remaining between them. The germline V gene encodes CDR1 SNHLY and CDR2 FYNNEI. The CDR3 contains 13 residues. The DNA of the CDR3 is TGTGCCAGCGGGGACTGGGACACCGGGGAGCTGTTTTTT. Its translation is CASGDWDTGELFF.

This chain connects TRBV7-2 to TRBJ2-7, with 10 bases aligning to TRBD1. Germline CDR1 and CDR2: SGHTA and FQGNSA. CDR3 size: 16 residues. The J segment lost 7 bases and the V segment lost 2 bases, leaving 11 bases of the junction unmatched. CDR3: CASSLPRGQGGSEQYF. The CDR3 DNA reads TGTGCCAGCAGCTTACCCAGAGGACAGGGGGGGTCGGAGCAGTACTTC.

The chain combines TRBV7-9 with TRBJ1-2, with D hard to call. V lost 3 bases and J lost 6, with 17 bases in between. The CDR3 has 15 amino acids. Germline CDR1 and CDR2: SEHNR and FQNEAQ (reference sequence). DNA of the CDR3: TGTGCCAGCAGCTTTTCTGGGTCGGTAGCCAATGGCTACACCTTC. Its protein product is CASSFSGSVANGYTF.

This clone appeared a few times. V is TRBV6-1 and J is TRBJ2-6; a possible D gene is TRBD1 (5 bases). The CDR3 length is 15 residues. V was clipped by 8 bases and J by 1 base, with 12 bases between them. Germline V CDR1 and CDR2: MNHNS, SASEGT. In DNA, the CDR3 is TGTGCCAGCTCAGTCAGGACATCTGGGGCCAACGTCCTGACTTTC. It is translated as CASSVRTSGANVLTF.

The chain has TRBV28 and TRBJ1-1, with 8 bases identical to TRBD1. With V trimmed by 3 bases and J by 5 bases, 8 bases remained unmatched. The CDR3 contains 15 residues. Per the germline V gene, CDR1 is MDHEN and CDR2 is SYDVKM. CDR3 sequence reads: CASSLVARGQTEAFF. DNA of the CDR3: TGTGCCAGCAGTTTGGTAGCCAGGGGGCAGACTGAAGCTTTCTTT.

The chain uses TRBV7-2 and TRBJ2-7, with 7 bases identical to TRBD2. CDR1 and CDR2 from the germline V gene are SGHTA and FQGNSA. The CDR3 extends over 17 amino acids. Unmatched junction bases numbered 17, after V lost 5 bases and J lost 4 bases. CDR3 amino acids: CASSPRPLPGLLYEQYF. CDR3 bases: TGTGCCAGCAGCCCAAGACCCCTCCCGGGACTACTATACGAGCAGTACTTC.

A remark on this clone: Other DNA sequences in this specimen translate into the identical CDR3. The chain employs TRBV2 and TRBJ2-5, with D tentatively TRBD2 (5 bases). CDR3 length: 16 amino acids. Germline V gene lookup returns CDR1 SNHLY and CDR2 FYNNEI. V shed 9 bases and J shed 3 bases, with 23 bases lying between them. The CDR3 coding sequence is TGTGCCAGTAGTAGCGCTAGGCTCCCGAGAAAAGAGACCCAGTACTTC. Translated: CASSSARLPRKETQYF.

Here the CDR3 reads CASSQDHPRGRTDTQYF. The CDR3, as DNA: TGCGCCAGCAGCCAAGATCATCCCAGGGGTCGCACAGATACGCAGTATTTT. The gene calls are TRBV4-1 and TRBJ2-3; a possible D gene is TRBD1 (6 bases). This CDR3 has 17 residues. Germline CDR1 reads MGHRA; CDR2 reads YSYEKL. The V end lost 0 bases, the J end lost 1 base, and 14 bases lay between the germline ends.

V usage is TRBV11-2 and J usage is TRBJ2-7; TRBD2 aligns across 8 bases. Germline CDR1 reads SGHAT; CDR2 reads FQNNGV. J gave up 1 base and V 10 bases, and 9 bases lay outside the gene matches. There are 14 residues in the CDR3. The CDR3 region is CATAAGANSYEQYF. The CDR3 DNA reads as TGTGCCACTGCAGCGGGAGCCAATTCCTACGAGCAGTACTTC. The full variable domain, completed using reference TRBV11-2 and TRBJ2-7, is EAGVAQSPRYKIIEKRQSVAFWCNPISGHATLYWYQQILGQGPKLLIQFQNNGVVDDSQLPKDRFSAERLKGVDSTLKIQPAKLEDSAVYLCATAAGANSYEQYFGPGTRLTVT.

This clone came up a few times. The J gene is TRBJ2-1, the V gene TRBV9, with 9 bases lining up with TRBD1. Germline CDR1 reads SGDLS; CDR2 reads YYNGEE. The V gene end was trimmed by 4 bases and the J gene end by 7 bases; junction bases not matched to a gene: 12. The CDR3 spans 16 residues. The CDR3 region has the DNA TGTGCCAGCAGCTCTCGAGGGGACAGGGCCTTTAATGAGCAGTTCTTC. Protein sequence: CASSSRGDRAFNEQFF.

The CDR3, as DNA: TGTGCCAGCAGCTTGACTTTAACGAACACTGAAGCTTTCTTT. It translates to CASSLTLTNTEAFF. This rearrangement joins TRBV5-5 to TRBJ1-1; D is undetermined. CDR3 length: 14 amino acids. CDR1 is SGHKS, CDR2 YYEKEE, per germline (reference sequence). Trimming stripped 1 base from V and 1 base from J, with 8 bases between.

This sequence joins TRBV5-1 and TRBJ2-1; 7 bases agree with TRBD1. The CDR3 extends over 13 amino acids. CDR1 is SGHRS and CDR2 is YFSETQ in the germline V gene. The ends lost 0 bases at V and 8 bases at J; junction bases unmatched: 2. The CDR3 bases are TGCGCCAGCAGCTTGGGGCAGGGGGATGAGCAGTTCTTC. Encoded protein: CASSLGQGDEQFF.